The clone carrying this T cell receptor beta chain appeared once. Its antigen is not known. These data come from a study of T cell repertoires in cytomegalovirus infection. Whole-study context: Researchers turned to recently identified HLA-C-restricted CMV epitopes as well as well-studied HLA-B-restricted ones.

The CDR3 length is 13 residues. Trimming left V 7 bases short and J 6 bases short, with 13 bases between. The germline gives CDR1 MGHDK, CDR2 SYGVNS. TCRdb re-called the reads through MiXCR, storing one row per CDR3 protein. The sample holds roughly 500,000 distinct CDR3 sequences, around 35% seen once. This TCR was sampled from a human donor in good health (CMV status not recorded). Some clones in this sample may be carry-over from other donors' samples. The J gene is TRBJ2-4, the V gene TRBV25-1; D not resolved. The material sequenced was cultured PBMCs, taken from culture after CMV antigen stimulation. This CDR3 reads CASNQWIRNIQYF. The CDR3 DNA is TGTGCCAGCAATCAGTGGATAAGAAACATTCAGTACTTC.